This TCR beta chain came from a study of T cell responses to AZD1222 COVID-19 vaccine (dated by TCRdb to 2020 to 2022). General notes on the study: A total of more than 230 trial participants underwent TCR sequencing, of whom about 200 had received two doses of AZD1222 and approximately 26 had received two doses of the MenACWY control vaccine. Enrollment into the trials was organized by age into subgroups of 18-55, 56-69 and 70-plus years, and those subgroups contained roughly 140, 27 and 60 TCR-sequenced participants, respectively. What the work shows at the level of the full study, not this receptor alone: Reportedly, close to half of the unique spike-specific TCRs recognized epitopes lying outside the regions that are mutated in the B.1.351 and B.1.1.7 variants. No day 14 peak-response samples were available, so repertoires were characterized only after the peak T cell response. Most participants were white British and females outnumbered males, and the authors suggested that clonal diversity may have been underestimated. Conclusions about previously exposed vaccinees are limited, since just six or seven AZD1222 recipients were seropositive for SARS-CoV-2 at baseline. In the small 56-69-year group, the increase in depth fell short of significance, most likely because of low power. Vaccine-associated CD4 TCRs spanned the whole spike protein, with dominant responses in regions 160-218 and 743-854. Spike-specific TCR breadth and depth rose significantly after two AZD1222 doses compared with day 0 and with MenACWY recipients.

The germline V gene specifies SGHDT as CDR1 and YYEEEE as CDR2. The CDR3 contains 15 residues, cysteine and phenylalanine counted. The sequence is cut down to CDR3 DNA, 45 bases in frame from base 1. In the paper's terms, the time point label means: about 28 days (+/-7) after the second vaccine dose. The treatment or condition label corresponds to: meningococcal conjugate vaccine given as trial control. The vaccinee samples were drawn from two UK trials, COV001 and COV002, one of which was a single-blind randomized controlled phase 2/3 trial testing AZD1222 (ChAdOx1 nCoV-19) in healthy adults. Trial participant PBMC samples were collected at day 0 and day 28 after the second dose for TCRbeta chain sequencing. The CDR3 regions of human TCRbeta chains were analyzed by immunosequencing. The published analysis was carried out like this. TCRs in the repertoires were matched against a reference library of SARS-CoV-2-specific TCRs that had been generated with the MIRA antigen-specificity platform. Breadth meant the fraction of unique TCRs that were SARS-CoV-2-associated, whereas depth meant the fraction of total T cells that were SARS-CoV-2-associated. Each spike-specific TCR was assigned to its reactive spike region and to a CD4 or CD8 class using the MIRA data. Log10-transformed breadth and depth values were compared by one-way ANOVA with Sidak's multiple comparisons tests. TCRdb retrieved this table from immuneACCESS and kept in-frame rearrangements only. Not all clones are present; in checked studies, unresolved V genes account for under half, and no reason is known for the remainder. V, J and clone size were drawn from that table, and D and trimming were deduced from the DNA. The sample data list 200,000 to 250,000 clones, and approximately 94% of these were observed just once. Of the sample, approximately 1.7% is held by the ten largest clones.

As for this clone: The antigen it binds to is not known. At one boundary the junction diverges from the germline segment, which might be a read error.

This clonotype was obtained from an adult who received the MenACWY meningococcal vaccine as a control. The chain joins TRBV5-6 to TRBJ1-1; a tentative D match to TRBD1 spans 5 bases. The source was peripheral blood, collected 28 days after the second dose of the MenACWY control vaccine. The CDR3 here reads CANSWLSGGNTEAFF. The nucleotide sequence is given as TGTGCCAACAGCTGGCTGTCCGGGGGTAACACTGAAGCTTTCTTT. The entire variable domain, with the stretches around the CDR3 drawn from the reference TRBV5-6 and TRBJ1-1 proteins, is DAGVTQSPTHLIKTRGQQVTLRCSPKSGHDTVSWYQQALGQGPQFIFQYYEEEERQRGNFPDRFSGHQFPNYSSELNVNALLLGDSALYLCANSWLSGGNTEAFFGQGTRLTVV.